This is a list of T cell receptor beta chains from one sample in a study of Ad26.COV2.S vaccination and SARS-CoV-2 variants. The repertoire was sequenced with immunoSEQ multiplex PCR; TCRdb's copy has only in-frame clones and lacks some. The data contain more than 150,000 clones, around 85% of them seen just once; the ten biggest clones take up roughly 6%. Source: peripheral blood, taken after recovery from COVID-19. The receptors come from a human donor who had recovered from COVID-19. Each CDR3 is given with its conserved first and last residue. The D gene is left open where the match is weak. Only part of the rows carry a size: once, few, many, or a class if the clone is expanded.

clone size: once; V gene: TRBV3-1/TRBV3-2; D gene: .; J gene: TRBJ1-2; CDR3 protein: CASSLGYGYTF; CDR3 DNA: TGTGCCAGCAGCCTGGGTTATGGCTACACCTTC
clone size: .; V gene: TRBV4-1; D gene: TRBD2; J gene: TRBJ2-3; CDR3 protein: CASSQGDGGRDTQYF; CDR3 DNA: TGCGCCAGCAGCCAGGGGGACGGCGGGAGGGATACGCAGTATTTT
clone size: once; V gene: TRBV5-1; D gene: TRBD2; J gene: TRBJ2-3; CDR3 protein: CASSLAGRADTQYF; CDR3 DNA: TGCGCCAGCAGCTTGGCCGGGAGGGCAGATACGCAGTATTTT
clone size: .; V gene: TRBV6-5; D gene: .; J gene: TRBJ1-2; CDR3 protein: CASRRNYGYTF; CDR3 DNA: TGTGCCAGCAGGAGGAACTATGGCTACACCTTC
clone size: few; V gene: TRBV7-9; D gene: .; J gene: TRBJ1-4; CDR3 protein: CASSSGRRLFF; CDR3 DNA: TGTGCCAGCAGCTCAGGCCGTAGACTGTTTTTT
clone size: .; V gene: TRBV18; D gene: .; J gene: TRBJ2-7; CDR3 protein: CASSSGGGPYEQYF; CDR3 DNA: TGTGCCAGCTCATCCGGCGGGGGCCCCTACGAGCAGTACTTC
clone size: once; V gene: TRBV28; D gene: .; J gene: TRBJ2-2; CDR3 protein: CASSLAGELFF; CDR3 DNA: TGTGCCAGCAGTTTAGCTGGGGAGCTGTTTTTT
clone size: .; V gene: TRBV27; D gene: .; J gene: TRBJ1-5; CDR3 protein: CASSALGREVLNQPQHF; CDR3 DNA: TGTGCCAGCAGTGCTCTAGGGAGGGAGGTCCTAAATCAGCCCCAGCATTTT
clone size: once; V gene: TRBV3-1/TRBV3-2; D gene: .; J gene: TRBJ2-7; CDR3 protein: CASAGGPYEQYF; CDR3 DNA: TGTGCCAGCGCAGGCGGTCCCTACGAGCAGTACTTC
clone size: .; V gene: TRBV11-2; D gene: .; J gene: TRBJ1-1; CDR3 protein: CASSSPPGQNTEAFF; CDR3 DNA: TGTGCCAGCAGCTCCCCCCCGGGACAGAACACTGAAGCTTTCTTT